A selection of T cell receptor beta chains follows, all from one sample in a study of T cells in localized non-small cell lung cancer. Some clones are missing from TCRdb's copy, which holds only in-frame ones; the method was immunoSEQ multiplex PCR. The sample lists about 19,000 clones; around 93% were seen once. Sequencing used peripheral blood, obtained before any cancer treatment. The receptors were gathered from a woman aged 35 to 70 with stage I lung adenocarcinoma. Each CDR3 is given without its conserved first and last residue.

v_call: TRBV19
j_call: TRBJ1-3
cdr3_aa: ASSIGPSRGNTIY

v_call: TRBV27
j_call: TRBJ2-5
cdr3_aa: ASSSLLGLQETQY

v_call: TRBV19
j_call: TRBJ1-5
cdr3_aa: ASKAANSNQPQH

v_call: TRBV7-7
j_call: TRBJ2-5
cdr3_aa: ASSSNWESRTQY

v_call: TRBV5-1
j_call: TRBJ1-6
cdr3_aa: ASTRWGGSPLH

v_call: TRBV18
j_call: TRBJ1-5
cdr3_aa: ASSPATPGNNQPQH

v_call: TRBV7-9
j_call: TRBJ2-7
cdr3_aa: ASSPDSPYEQY

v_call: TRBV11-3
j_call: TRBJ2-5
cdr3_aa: ASSGSSGETQY

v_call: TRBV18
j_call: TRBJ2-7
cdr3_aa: ASSNDRGSYEQY

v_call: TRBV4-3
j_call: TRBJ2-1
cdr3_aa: ASSPRWSGGNGNEQF

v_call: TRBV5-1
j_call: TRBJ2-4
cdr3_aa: ASSNGEKLAKNIQY

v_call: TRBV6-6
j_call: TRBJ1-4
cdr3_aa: ASRGDREHEKLF

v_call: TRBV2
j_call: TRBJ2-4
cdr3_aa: ASSGYKNIQY

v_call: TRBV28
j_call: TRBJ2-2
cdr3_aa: ASSLKFGRPTGELF

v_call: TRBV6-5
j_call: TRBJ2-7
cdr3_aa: ASSSDASYEQY

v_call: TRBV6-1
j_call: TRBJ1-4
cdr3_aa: ASTLDRGGSEKLF

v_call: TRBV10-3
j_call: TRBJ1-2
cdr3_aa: AISDRQKDYGYT

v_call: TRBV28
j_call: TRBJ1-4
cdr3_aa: ASRVGGREKLF

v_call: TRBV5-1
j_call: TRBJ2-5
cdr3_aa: ASSLSEGGETQY

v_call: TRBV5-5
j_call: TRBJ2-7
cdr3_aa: ASSQQGRAYEQY

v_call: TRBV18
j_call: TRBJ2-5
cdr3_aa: ASSRTGGARETQY

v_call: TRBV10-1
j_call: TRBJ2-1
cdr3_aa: ASSPDWGDEQF

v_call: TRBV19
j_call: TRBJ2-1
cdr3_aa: ASSTSWDRSSYNEQF

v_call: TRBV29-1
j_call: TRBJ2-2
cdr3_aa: SVDQGGTGELF

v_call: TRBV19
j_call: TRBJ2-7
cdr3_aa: ASSTGQSYEQY

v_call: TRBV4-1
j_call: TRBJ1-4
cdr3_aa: ASSQVRTDSNEKLF

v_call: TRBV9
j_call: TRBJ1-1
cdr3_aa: ASSVALLGQGQGNTEAF

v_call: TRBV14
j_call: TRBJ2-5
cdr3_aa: ASSQDLTRQETQY

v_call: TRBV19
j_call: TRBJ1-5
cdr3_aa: ASSKRRTGGDQPQH

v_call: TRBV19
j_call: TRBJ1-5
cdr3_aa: ASSARVSGNQPQH

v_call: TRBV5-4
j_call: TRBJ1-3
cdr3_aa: ASSPSPDRGNTIY

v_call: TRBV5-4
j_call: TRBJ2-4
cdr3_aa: ASSLGQNIQY

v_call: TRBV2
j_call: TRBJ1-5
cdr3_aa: ASSNWANQPQH

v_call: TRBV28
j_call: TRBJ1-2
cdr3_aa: ASSSGDGYT

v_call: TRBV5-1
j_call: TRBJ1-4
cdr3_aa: ASSLGGVGSNEKLF

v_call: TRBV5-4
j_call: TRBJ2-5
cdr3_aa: ASSYGASGGAVETQY

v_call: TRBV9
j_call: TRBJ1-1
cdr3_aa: ASSVGQGTRMNTEAF

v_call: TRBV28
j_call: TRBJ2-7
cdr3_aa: ASSLHSTDYEQY